Here is one TCR beta chain with its context. The clone's antigen remains unknown. Base qualities are not provided; no much larger clone lies one nucleotide away. CDR1 and CDR2, per the germline V gene (reference sequence), are LNHDA and SQIVND. The CDR3 has 15 amino acids, counting the end cysteine and phenylalanine. Of all the DNA, just the CDR3 is kept, 45 bases in frame from base 1. Trimmed from V: 7 bases; trimmed from J: 1 base; junction bases lacking a gene match: 9. Receptor amplification or capture employed the immunoSEQ multiplex PCR assay. The multiplex PCR relied on a mix of 60 forward primers for TCR Vbeta segments and 13 reverse primers for TCR Jbeta segments. Amplification of the CDR3 region of rearranged TCR beta genes was performed with a multiplex PCR assay on genomic DNA. Amplified TCR beta libraries were sequenced as 87-base-pair reads on the Illumina HiSeq System. As for the original processing: A later analysis tallied 70 million to 100 million unique TCR beta chains across the 650 to 750 repertoires, and approximately 12 million of those chains were shared by two or more donors. A nearest-neighbor algorithm error-corrected the raw reads and collapsed the reads into unique sequences, merging closely related sequences to remove PCR and sequencing errors. V, D and J gene segments were assigned by aligning CDR3 sequences to IMGT reference sequences. For a sequence to be retained, at least a six-nucleotide match to both a V gene segment and a J gene segment was required. A rearrangement was called productive if the CDR3 had no stop codons and remained in frame with V and J, and every other rearrangement was called non-productive. CDR3 was defined by IMGT convention, running from the second conserved V-encoded cysteine to the conserved J-encoded phenylalanine. The earlier analysis of about 610 of the donors excluded any sequence lacking an unambiguous match to a single V gene segment. In an earlier analysis of 500 to 750 of the donors, V segments were called functional above 56.7% productive rearrangements and were called segregating when the between-donor standard deviation exceeded 5%. A statistical classification framework was built for diagnosing cytomegalovirus status from the catalog of TCR beta chain sequences. V and J gene assignment, in a later analysis, came from comparing TCR nucleotide sequences with IMGT/GENE-DB human TR gene sequences. The TCRdist pipeline was used in a later analysis to assign CDR3 sequences and most-parsimonious VDJ recombination scenarios. In a later analysis, each TCR beta chain was defined by its CDR3 amino acid sequence together with its V-gene family, and reads without a unique V-gene family were excluded. As a way to deal with suspected cross-contamination and a sequencing artifact, a later analysis dropped 500 to 700 nucleotide sequences that were highly shared and had low generation probability. In a later analysis, a clonal expansion index for each public chain was calculated from normalized within-repertoire ranks of inferred template counts. Generation probabilities in a later analysis came from a VDJ recombination model fitted to out-of-frame rearrangements, and those results were checked against IGoR. Hypergeometric tests were used in a later analysis to score TCR-TCR, TCR-HLA and TCR-CMV co-occurrence, with a repertoire-size bias correction applied to the TCR pairs. In a later analysis, false discovery rates were estimated by permuting HLA or CMV assignments 20 times. In a later analysis, co-occurring TCRs were grouped with DBSCAN, and TCRdist sequence similarity was added when clustering was performed within HLA-allele-positive subsets. Co-occurrence clustering excluded repertoires with fewer than 30,000 or more than 120,000 public chains, plus five with anomalous nucleotide sharing. TCRdb stores this immuneACCESS table with in-frame sequences only. Part of the clones is absent; in the studies checked, under half of the shortfall reflects unresolved V genes, and no reason is known for the rest. V, J and clone size derive from that table, while D and trimming were established from the DNA sequence. The sample table holds roughly 160,000 clones, of which roughly 88% were seen once. The ten largest clones take up 9.3% of the sample.

These data belong to a study of cytomegalovirus exposure and HLA in healthy donors (dated 2017 in TCRdb). The study in broad terms: In an earlier analysis of fewer than 750 of the donors, less than 350 Gb of sequence data and some 100 million unique TCR beta sequences from roughly 200 million T cells were reported. An early release that covered about 600 HLA-typed donors contained approximately 300 gigabases of sequencing data and 70 million to 100 million unique TCR sequences. Of the roughly 400 genotyped donors, approximately 81% were placed in the genetic ancestry cluster associated with self-reported Caucasian donors. The aim of the study was to test whether cataloging public T cell receptors could identify signatures of past pathogen exposure. The T cell repertoires of about 700 subjects were profiled by immunosequencing and related to cytomegalovirus serostatus. Along with the roughly 700-subject first cohort, a separate validation cohort of 120 different subjects was used. The study combined high-throughput TCR immunosequencing, statistical association of individual TCRs with disease status, and machine learning to predict cytomegalovirus infection status. A later analysis re-examined previously published TCR beta repertoires from roughly 650 donors and added high-resolution HLA genotyping to investigate patterns of TCR occurrence. In the later analysis, no new phenotypic data were used to find candidate immune exposures; instead, reliance was placed on TCR beta sequences and their occurrence across donors. In an earlier analysis of roughly 580 of the donors, high-throughput TCR beta sequencing was used to judge whether each TCR beta V gene segment behaved as functional or pseudogenic. Donor age, sex, ethnicity and CMV serostatus were compiled together with the repertoire data. In a later genetic analysis, genome-wide SNP genotypes for about 55% of the roughly 700 donors were used, and that subset was treated as a discovery cohort. All discovery cohort repertoires had been generated using a single sequencing platform. HLA typing covered class I and class II loci at four-digit resolution. The number of typed donors differed by locus: 629-630 for A, B, C, DRB1 and DQB1; approximately 520 for DQA1; about 600 for DPA1; and about 450 for DPB1. Because of strong linkage in the cohort, 5 or 6 DR-DQ haplotypes were treated as single units for association and clustering. Among 398 genotyped donors of the cohort, an average of approximately 240,000 unique TCR beta nucleotide sequences was sequenced per donor, of which 15% to 20% were non-productive. General study outcomes and caveats: In a later genetic analysis, fewer N-insertions in productive TCRs were reported among donors in an Asian-associated ancestry cluster than the roughly 640-donor mean. Correlated functional status among segregating V segments might be attributable to linkage disequilibrium, but an unknown experimental factor could not be ruled out. Because some donors lacked HLA typing at each locus, the association tests relied only on the typed subset. The sequencing pipeline was judged likely to have produced a cluster of highly shared sequence variants as a technical artifact. Because the 87-base-pair reads could not distinguish some IMGT-functional V segments, including TRBV6-2 and TRBV6-3, those segments were excluded. The classifier was reported to diagnose cytomegalovirus status with high specificity and sensitivity in both the original and validation cohorts. A later analysis found that HLA-associated TCR beta chains were more clonally expanded and had lower generation probabilities than equally common non-associated chains. A later genetic analysis associated a missense DCLRE1C variant with V-gene and J-gene trimming of TCR beta chains, and an independent cohort replicated the association. The only immune exposure information available for the cohort was CMV serostatus. In vitro tests confirmed that a few of the cytomegalovirus-associated TCR beta chains recognize cytomegalovirus antigens. Because counts were too low, seventeen rarely observed V segments, including chromosome 9 orphons, were excluded from the earlier analysis of a few hundred of the donors. In an earlier analysis of some 540 of the donors, most TCR beta V segments appeared in productive rearrangements about 87% or about 30% of the time, broadly matching IMGT annotations. According to a later analysis, TCR association rates differed among HLA loci, with DRB1 alleles showing the most associated TCRs and HLA-C alleles showing the fewest. In a later analysis, most CMV-associated TCR beta chains were found to appear HLA-restricted, with HLA associations seemingly driven largely by CMV exposure. A total of 150 or so TCR beta chains were listed by the study as associated with cytomegalovirus. At a false discovery rate of 0.05, a later analysis linked some 17,000 TCR beta sequences to specific HLA alleles. The authors suggested that the approach could potentially be generalized to other disease states and immunological phenotypes. Presence/absence analyses assumed roughly uniform sequencing depth across donors, an assumption that may not hold. When HLA alleles, especially DR and DQ, strongly co-occurred, attributing TCR associations to individual alleles was difficult. Most TCR sequences were observed very rarely across donors, whereas some public TCRs were present in many individuals. The cohort was sequenced for TCR beta chains only, and without alpha or paired-chain data the features that could be detected were limited. In a later analysis, several top co-occurrence clusters were reported to appear linked to parvovirus B19, influenza, CMV and Epstein-Barr virus. A further reported finding was that TCR beta sequences accurately predicted the HLA-A and HLA-B alleles for most subjects in the first cohort.

The cohort comprised some 700 healthy bone marrow donors. Cohort members were all nominally healthy when sampled, although unrecorded immune exposures were likely present. The donor tested CMV seropositive and was one of the 289 seropositive cohort members. Each donor provided a peripheral blood sample, and peripheral blood mononuclear cells were used for TCR beta sequencing. Genomic DNA was extracted from the blood cell samples with the Qiagen DNeasy Blood Extraction Kit. The sequenced sample consisted of PBMCs. The receptor was isolated from a man younger than 30 in good health and CMV-seropositive. The chain links TRBV19 with TRBJ1-1; TRBD1 lines up with 7 middle nucleotides. The nucleotides are TGTGCCAGTAAGGGACAGCTAGTTTCGAACACTGAAGCTTTCTTT. Translation gives CASKGQLVSNTEAFF.